This T cell receptor (beta chain) was recovered during a study of T cell changes during pregnancy in multiple sclerosis. Germline V gene sequence: CDR1 MNHEY, CDR2 SVGAGI. V dropped 8 bases and J dropped 9 bases, with 4 bases sitting between them. The CDR3 totals 8 residues. Here immunoSEQ multiplex PCR was the method, and the copy in TCRdb shows in-frame clones only, minus some. The table lists roughly 33,000 clones, 90% to 95% of them singletons. The source was CD4+ T cells from peripheral blood mononuclear cells, collected in the third trimester of pregnancy. The TCR comes from a female donor in good health, enrolled as a control in a pregnancy study. J is TRBJ2-5 and V is TRBV6-5, with D hard to call. CDR3 nucleotide sequence: TGTGCCAGCCCGGCCCAGTACTTC. Encoded protein: CASPAQYF.